Below, 31 T cell receptor beta chains from the same sample are listed, as sequenced in a study of CD8+ T cells in alopecia areata. RNA extraction and reverse transcription yielded cDNA as sequencing template. Generated by immunoSEQ multiplex PCR, the TCRdb table keeps only in-frame clones and is missing some. Among 100,000 to 130,000 clones, around 59% were seen once, and the ten largest hold less than 25%. The sequenced material came from CD8+ T cells sorted from blood. Receptor source: a human donor in good health.

The chain employs TRBV28 and TRBJ1-6; D ambiguous. This CDR3 contains 12 residues. V lost 5 bases to trimming and J lost 7 bases, with 6 bases between them. Germline values: CDR1 MDHEN, CDR2 SYDVKM. In DNA, the CDR3 is TGTGCCAGCAGTCCGCCGAATTCACCCCTCCACTTT. Its protein product is CASSPPNSPLHF.

This clone was counted only a few times. This chain joins TRBV5-6 and TRBJ2-2; D is perhaps TRBD2 (5 bases). CDR3 length: 15 residues. Trimming pared 5 bases from V and 1 base from J, leaving 12 bases between. CDR1 is SGHDT, CDR2 YYEEEE, per germline. As DNA, the CDR3 is TGTGCCAGCAGTTCCCCCGGGGTGAACACCGGGGAGCTGTTTTTT. Translation: CASSSPGVNTGELFF.

The table lists this clone with a few counts. The chain uses TRBV7-9 and TRBJ1-5; TRBD1 is a possible D gene (5 bases). Germline V lookup: CDR1 SEHNR, CDR2 FQNEAQ (reference sequence). The CDR3 has 16 residues. Trimming pared 4 bases from V and 0 bases from J, leaving 13 bases between. CDR3 sequence reads: CASSSGTFYSNQPQHF. CDR3 bases: TGTGCCAGCAGCTCTGGGACCTTTTATAGCAATCAGCCCCAGCATTTT.

This clone was counted once. This chain joins TRBV25-1 and TRBJ2-3; 11 nucleotides line up with TRBD1. CDR1 MGHDK and CDR2 SYGVNS come from the germline V gene. V was clipped by 8 bases and J by 2 bases; unmatched bases: 9. The length of the CDR3 is 16 residues. The CDR3 DNA sequence: TGTGCCAGCGGAGATGGGACAGGGGGGGTCACAGATACGCAGTATTTT. Its translation is CASGDGTGGVTDTQYF.

The rearrangement uses TRBV30 and TRBJ2-7; TRBD2 matches at 12 bases. Germline CDR1 GTSNPN, CDR2 SVGIG (reference sequence). V lost 5 bases and J lost 5; bases outside the gene matches: 7. The CDR3 covers 14 residues. CDR3 DNA: TGTGCCTGGGCTAGCGGGGGGGCCTTCGACGAGCAGTACTTC. Its translation is CAWASGGAFDEQYF.

The CDR3 nucleotides read TGCGCCAGCAGCCAAGATCAAGTCTCCGCTCACTATGGCTACACCTTC. Residues: CASSQDQVSAHYGYTF. V is TRBV4-3 and J is TRBJ1-2; D remains ambiguous. From germline, CDR1 is LGHNA and CDR2 YSLEER. Trimming took off 0 bases at V and 3 bases at J, with 14 bases between the two ends. The CDR3 length is 16 residues.

This clone showed up just a few times. The V call is TRBV2, the J call TRBJ2-3; D not resolved. The V end was cut by 3 bases, the J end by 0 bases, with 4 bases between. CDR1 and CDR2 (germline): SNHLY, FYNNEI. This CDR3 region has 13 residues. The DNA of the CDR3 is TGTGCCAGCAGTGAGGCGAGCACAGATACGCAGTATTTT. Translating it yields CASSEASTDTQYF.

V is TRBV13 and J is TRBJ2-7; possible D gene TRBD2, 7 bases. Trimming took 5 bases from V and 4 from J, leaving 15 bases between them. The CDR3 is made up of 14 amino acids. Germline CDR1 is PRHDT and CDR2 is FYEKMQ (reference sequence). In DNA form, the CDR3 reads TGTGCCAGCAGCACGGGGGGCAGGAGGTACGAGCAGTACTTC. This encodes CASSTGGRRYEQYF.

This rearrangement joins TRBV29-1 to TRBJ2-1; D is uncertain. The CDR3 is 15 residues long. Germline V gives CDR1 SQVTM, CDR2 ANQGSEA. V gave up 0 bases and J gave up 0 bases, with 9 bases separating them. CDR3 amino acids: CSVEDPDGSYNEQFF. The CDR3 DNA follows: TGCAGCGTTGAAGATCCGGACGGCTCCTACAATGAGCAGTTCTTC.

V usage is TRBV9 and J usage is TRBJ2-7; TRBD2 is a possible D gene (6 bases). V was trimmed by 4 bases and J by 3 bases, leaving 20 bases between them. Germline-derived CDR1 and CDR2 are SGDLS and YYNGEE. This CDR3 region has 16 residues. In nucleotides, the CDR3 is TGTGCCAGCAGCCCTCGATGGGGACTTACCATCTACGAGCAGTACTTC. Encoded protein: CASSPRWGLTIYEQYF.

The chain has TRBV5-6 and TRBJ1-2; D not resolved. Trimming pared 4 bases from V and 3 bases from J, leaving 7 bases between. The CDR3 has 12 residues. Germline lookup yields CDR1 SGHDT and CDR2 YYEEEE. The CDR3 DNA is TGTGCCAGCAGCCCCCGGGACTATGGCTACACCTTC. Translating gives CASSPRDYGYTF.

The chain uses TRBV19 and TRBJ2-1, with a possible D match to TRBD1 (5 bases). CDR1 and CDR2 from the germline V gene are LNHDA and SQIVND (reference sequence). The length of the CDR3 is 15 residues. V shed 3 bases and J shed 0 bases, with 9 bases lying between them. CDR3 in DNA: TGTGCCAGTAGTATCGGACACAGCTCCTACAATGAGCAGTTCTTC. It yields the protein CASSIGHSSYNEQFF.

The chain carries TRBV4-2 and TRBJ2-7; TRBD2 matches 8 bases. The CDR3 is 15 residues long. Germline lookup yields CDR1 LGHNA and CDR2 YNFKEQ. J gave up 3 bases and V 0 bases, and 4 bases lay outside the gene matches. CDR3 bases: TGTGCCAGCAGCCAAGAAACCGGGACTAGCTACGAGCAGTACTTC. Amino acid sequence: CASSQETGTSYEQYF.

The chain is built from TRBV25-1 and TRBJ2-5; a weak D match, TRBD2 (6 bases). The ends were cut back, 1 base at V and 5 bases at J, with 11 bases in the middle. The CDR3 consists of 14 residues. The germline gives CDR1 MGHDK, CDR2 SYGVNS. The CDR3 reads CASSEWGDRETQYF. CDR3 sequence (DNA): TGTGCCAGCAGTGAATGGGGGGACCGCGAGACCCAGTACTTC.

This clone has only a few counts. V is TRBV5-5 and J is TRBJ1-6; D gene ambiguous. V lost 4 bases, J lost 7 bases, and 18 bases lay in between. The CDR3 is 16 amino acids. Germline CDR1 is SGHKS and CDR2 is YYEKEE (reference sequence). The CDR3 DNA sequence: TGTGCCAGCAGCCTCGAAAAGGCAGTAGAGAATTCACCCCTCCACTTT. Translation gives CASSLEKAVENSPLHF.

The rearrangement uses TRBV29-1 and TRBJ2-7; TRBD1 matches 8 bases. The germline CDR1 and CDR2 sequences are SQVTM and ANQGSEA. The length of the CDR3 is 12 residues. The trim removed 6 bases at V and 5 bases at J, leaving 6 bases unmatched. CDR3 sequence (DNA): TGCAGCGTCCAGGGGGCGATCCACGAGCAGTACTTC. This sequence encodes CSVQGAIHEQYF.

CDR3 bases: TGTGCCAGTAGTATCGGCTACGAGCAGTACTTC. Translating gives CASSIGYEQYF. The chain uses TRBV19 and TRBJ2-7, with no clear D. This CDR3 region has 11 residues. Germline assignment: CDR1 LNHDA and CDR2 SQIVND (reference sequence). V shed 3 bases and J shed 3 bases, with 3 bases lying between them. The variable domain in full, with the rest retrieved from reference TRBV19 and TRBJ2-7, is DGGITQSPKYLFRKEGQNVTLSCEQNLNHDAMYWYRQDPGQGLRLIYYSQIVNDFQKGDIAEGYSVSREKKESFPLTVTSAQKNPTAFYLCASSIGYEQYFGPGTRLTVT.

This clone was counted only a few times. The V call is TRBV19, the J call TRBJ2-7; no reliable D call. The CDR3 length is 13 residues. V shed 4 bases and J shed 4 bases, with 11 bases lying between them. CDR1 is LNHDA, CDR2 SQIVND, per germline (reference sequence). The CDR3 DNA is TGTGCCAGTAGTACTTCGGACGCGTACGAGCAGTACTTC. Translation gives CASSTSDAYEQYF.

CDR3 region: CASSSTPSSTAGEQFF. CDR3 nucleotide sequence: TGTGCCAGCAGTTCTACTCCCTCATCTACCGCCGGCGAGCAGTTCTTC. The chain uses TRBV6-6 and TRBJ2-1; D unclear. The CDR3 extends over 16 amino acids. V was cut by 4 bases and J by 10 bases, with 23 bases left in between. Germline CDR1 and CDR2: MNHNY and SVGAGI (reference sequence).

The genes are TRBV5-8 and TRBJ2-7; weak D call: TRBD2 (6 bases). The V gene's germline CDR1 is SGHTS and CDR2 YDEGEE. Deletions cut 5 bases from V and 3 bases from J, with 27 bases between. This CDR3 has 18 amino acids. Written as DNA, the CDR3 is TGTGCCAGCAGTGAGGAGGGAAGGACCTCTCTTCCCGGCTACGAGCAGTACTTC. This sequence encodes CASSEEGRTSLPGYEQYF.

V is TRBV12-5 and J is TRBJ2-1; a possible D gene is TRBD2 (6 bases). This CDR3 is built from 12 residues. Trimming took off 9 bases at V and 4 bases at J, with 10 bases between the two ends. Germline loops: CDR1 LGHNT, CDR2 FRNRAP. The CDR3 loop is CASGGGYNEQFF. The CDR3 DNA is TGTGCTAGCGGGGGAGGATACAATGAGCAGTTCTTC.

This clone was counted between two and nine times. The chain combines TRBV13 with TRBJ2-7; tentative D call: TRBD1 (6 bases). Germline assignment: CDR1 PRHDT and CDR2 FYEKMQ (reference sequence). CDR3 size: 15 residues. Trimming stripped 1 base from V and 0 bases from J, with 10 bases between. CDR3 DNA sequence: TGTGCCAGCAGCTTAGACCAGGGGAGCTCCTACGAGCAGTACTTC. Its translation: CASSLDQGSSYEQYF. Combining the CDR3 with reference TRBV13 and TRBJ2-7 gives the whole variable domain AAGVIQSPRHLIKEKRETATLKCYPIPRHDTVYWYQQGPGQDPQFLISFYEKMQSDKGSIPDRFSAQQFSDYHSELNMSSLELGDSALYFCASSLDQGSSYEQYFGPGTRLTVT.

This clone was detected a few times. The chain recombines TRBV5-6 with TRBJ1-5, with unresolved D. Per germline, CDR1 SGHDT and CDR2 YYEEEE. The CDR3 contains 13 residues. The V end lost 0 bases, the J end lost 3 bases, and 4 bases lay between the germline ends. The CDR3 nucleotides read TGTGCCAGCAGCTTGGGGGCCAATCAGCCCCAGCATTTT. Its translation is CASSLGANQPQHF.

V usage is TRBV27 and J usage is TRBJ2-2; D gene unclear. Trimming shortened V by 6 bases and J by 6 bases, and 8 bases separated the two germline ends. Germline CDR1 is MNHEY and CDR2 is SMNVEV (reference sequence). This CDR3 has 12 amino acids. The CDR3 region is CASSYVAGELFF. For the CDR3, the DNA is TGTGCCAGCAGCTACGTGGCCGGGGAGCTGTTTTTT.

The table lists this clone with a few counts. The chain uses TRBV18 and TRBJ1-2; D is unclear. V lost 1 base and J lost 7, with 10 bases in between. The CDR3 loop spans 13 amino acids. The germline V gene encodes CDR1 KGHSH and CDR2 LQKENI. Here the CDR3 DNA reads TGTGCCAGCTCACCACGGTATCCGGGTGGCTACACCTTC. Amino acids: CASSPRYPGGYTF.

This clone was counted only a few times. This chain links TRBV5-1 with TRBJ1-1, with TRBD1 matching over 7 bases. Germline V gene sequence: CDR1 SGHRS, CDR2 YFSETQ. The CDR3 contains 16 residues. The ends lost 4 bases at V and 0 bases at J; junction bases unmatched: 9. The CDR3 DNA is TGCGCCAGCAGCCCTTCGCCGGGACAGATGAACACTGAAGCTTTCTTT. It is translated as CASSPSPGQMNTEAFF.

This clone was detected a few times. CDR3 residues: CASSAEGIVGRPFF. The CDR3 nucleotides read TGTGCCAGCAGCGCAGAGGGGATAGTAGGAAGGCCGTTCTTC. V is TRBV11-2 and J is TRBJ2-1; D may be TRBD1 or TRBD2 (5 bases each). V shed 5 bases and J shed 15 bases, with 23 bases lying between them. The CDR3 sequence is 14 residues long. Germline CDR1 SGHAT, CDR2 FQNNGV. The full variable domain, with the rest looked up from reference TRBV11-2 and TRBJ2-1, is EAGVAQSPRYKIIEKRQSVAFWCNPISGHATLYWYQQILGQGPKLLIQFQNNGVVDDSQLPKDRFSAERLKGVDSTLKIQPAKLEDSAVYLCASSAEGIVGRPFFGPGTRLTVL.

This clone was seen only a few times. Other DNA sequences in the sample encode the same CDR3. The V and J genes are TRBV2 and TRBJ1-2; 9 nucleotides agree with TRBD1. J was trimmed by 4 bases and V by 4 bases; bases with no gene match: 1. This CDR3 spans 13 amino acids. Germline V lookup: CDR1 SNHLY, CDR2 FYNNEI. CDR3 nucleotide sequence: TGTGCCAGCAGTGGGGGACAGGGCTATGGCTACACCTTC. As protein: CASSGGQGYGYTF.

This clone showed up just a few times. The chain couples TRBV4-3 to TRBJ2-7; D could derive from TRBD1 or TRBD2 (5 bases each). There are 15 residues in the CDR3. Trimming took 0 bases from V and 4 from J, leaving 13 bases between them. CDR1 and CDR2 from the germline V gene are LGHNA and YSLEER. The DNA of the CDR3 is TGCGCCAGCAGCCAAGATCGGAGAGGGACGTACGAGCAGTACTTC. It translates to CASSQDRRGTYEQYF.

V usage is TRBV13 and J usage is TRBJ2-3, with 11 bases identical to TRBD2. The CDR3 covers 19 residues. Germline trimming cut 5 bases from V and 4 bases from J; bases unmatched to any gene: 17. From germline, CDR1 is PRHDT and CDR2 FYEKMQ (reference sequence). The CDR3 coding sequence is TGTGCCAGCAGCCTCGGGGTAGCGGGGGGGCTCAAATACCCAGATACGCAGTATTTT. It translates to CASSLGVAGGLKYPDTQYF.

The chain has TRBV27 and TRBJ2-2; D gene unclear. The CDR3 is made up of 14 amino acids. The V end was cut by 2 bases, the J end by 6 bases, with 10 bases between. CDR1 MNHEY and CDR2 SMNVEV come from the germline V gene (reference sequence). The CDR3 loop is CASSLGWAAGELFF. The CDR3 DNA reads as TGTGCCAGCAGTTTAGGTTGGGCGGCCGGGGAGCTGTTTTTT.